The present TCR beta chain was sequenced within a study of cytomegalovirus exposure and HLA in healthy donors. Study details: HLA-typed donors were the source of 83 million or so unique TCRs held in an early data release. Study results and caveats: Later on, an analysis tied around 17,000 TCR beta sequences to HLA alleles at 0.05 false discovery rate.

The donors, nominally healthy at sampling, likely had unrecorded immune exposures. This CDR3 is built from 15 residues. V gave up 0 bases and J gave up 2 bases, with 10 bases separating them. Germline V gene sequence: CDR1 MGHRA, CDR2 YSYEKL. On this clone itself: Its specificity is not known.

Researchers ran the PCR with 60 Vbeta and 13 Jbeta primers. Profiling relied on immunoSEQ multiplex PCR, and the TCRdb table lists in-frame clones only, not all of them. The sample lists about 190,000 clones; 79% were seen once. This receptor was obtained from a woman between 50 and 59 years old in good health and CMV-seronegative. The J gene is TRBJ2-5, the V gene TRBV4-1; D may be TRBD2 (5 bases). The specimen sequenced was PBMCs. The CDR3 spells CASSQDFLAQETQYF. The CDR3 coding sequence is TGCGCCAGCAGCCAAGATTTCCTAGCTCAAGAGACCCAGTACTTC.